The next 27 T cell receptor beta chains were all read from a single sample in a study of T-cell reconstitution after alpha-beta-depleted transplantation in children. For TCRbeta, the library was prepared with unique molecular identifiers. TCRdb processed the PCR reads anew with MiXCR; each CDR3 protein has one entry. The repertoire holds 250,000 to 350,000 distinct CDR3 sequences, with approximately 9.8% as singletons. Sequenced material: PBMCs from the stem cell graft donor, taken from the stem cell graft. The receptors stem from a human donor who donated a stem cell graft to a child with SCID.

Only a few counts were recorded for this clonotype. The V gene is TRBV7-2, the J gene TRBJ2-1; D perhaps matches TRBD2 (6 bases). The CDR3 extends over 15 amino acids. V gave up 1 base and J gave up 2 bases, with 9 bases separating them. Germline CDR1 SGHTA, CDR2 FQGNSA. This chain's CDR3 is CASSLGLATYNEQFF. The CDR3 coding sequence is TGTGCCAGCAGCTTAGGGCTAGCGACCTACAATGAGCAGTTCTTC.

In its sample, this clonotype was seen many times. The rearrangement uses TRBV12-3 or TRBV12-4 and TRBJ2-4; D is possibly TRBD1 or TRBD2 (7 bases each). The CDR3 is 15 amino acids. Trimming stripped 7 bases from V and 1 base from J, with 14 bases between. In DNA, the CDR3 is TGTGCCAGCACCTGGGAGGGGGCTGCCAAAAACATTCAGTACTTC. Residues: CASTWEGAAKNIQYF.

In this sample, this clonotype turned up many times. The V call is TRBV5-1, the J call TRBJ2-3; D call uncertain. V gave up 0 bases and J gave up 2 bases, with 7 bases separating them. CDR1 is SGHRS and CDR2 is YFSETQ in the germline V gene. The CDR3 runs to 14 residues. This CDR3 reads CASSLDRNTDTQYF. The DNA of the CDR3 is TGCGCCAGCAGCTTGGACAGAAACACAGATACGCAGTATTTT.

The sample holds a few counts of this clonotype. The chain joins TRBV2 to TRBJ2-2, with D perhaps assigned TRBD1 or TRBD2 (5 bases each). Trimming shortened V by 8 bases and J by 7 bases, and 23 bases separated the two germline ends. Germline values: CDR1 SNHLY, CDR2 FYNNEI. The CDR3 consists of 16 residues. The CDR3 region has the DNA TGTGCCAGCTCTGCAACAGAGGGGCTGGGGTTCGGGGAGCTGTTTTTT. It codes for CASSATEGLGFGELFF.

This clonotype occurred many times. The chain links TRBV9 to TRBJ2-2, with TRBD2 matching 11 bases. Germline-derived CDR1 and CDR2 are SGDLS and YYNGEE. The trim removed 2 bases at V and 5 bases at J, leaving 5 bases unmatched. CDR3 size: 16 residues. CDR3 nucleotide sequence: TGTGCCAGCAGCGTCCTTAGCGGGGGGGCGACCGGGGAGCTGTTTTTT. It codes for CASSVLSGGATGELFF.

Many counts were recorded for this clonotype. The chain employs TRBV20-1 and TRBJ2-3; no clear D. The CDR3 consists of 11 residues. The V gene's germline CDR1 is DFQATT and CDR2 SNEGSKA (reference sequence). The V gene lost 2 bases and the J gene lost 4 bases, with 4 bases spanning the gap. The CDR3 is CSARWPDTQYF. CDR3 bases: TGCAGTGCTAGATGGCCAGATACGCAGTATTTT.

This clonotype was seen ten or more times. This chain joins TRBV4-1 and TRBJ1-1, with D tentatively TRBD1 (5 bases). The CDR3 is 14 residues long. Trimming left V 2 bases short and J 1 base short, with 8 bases between. Germline V gene data show CDR1 as MGHRA and CDR2 as YSYEKL. The CDR3, as DNA: TGCGCCAGCAGCCAACTAGGACAGAACACTGAAGCTTTCTTT. It translates to CASSQLGQNTEAFF.

The gene calls are TRBV6-5 and TRBJ1-6; possibly TRBD1 for D (5 bases). This CDR3 is 16 amino acids long. From germline, CDR1 is MNHEY and CDR2 SVGAGI. The V gene lost 10 bases and the J gene lost 0 bases, with 16 bases spanning the gap. The CDR3 sequence: CATRGAQSSYNSPLHF. The CDR3 DNA reads as TGTGCCACCCGCGGGGCGCAGAGCTCCTATAATTCACCCCTCCACTTT.

This clonotype was seen repeatedly, ten times or more. The chain has TRBV9 and TRBJ2-7, with 9 bases lining up with TRBD2. This CDR3 has 15 amino acids. The V gene end was trimmed by 0 bases and the J gene end by 3 bases; junction bases not matched to a gene: 4. Looked up from germline, CDR1 is SGDLS and CDR2 is YYNGEE. Written as DNA, the CDR3 is TGTGCCAGCAGCGTAGGAGCGGGGGGACACTACGAGCAGTACTTC. Protein product: CASSVGAGGHYEQYF.

The chain uses TRBV6-4 and TRBJ2-3; D gene unclear. The germline V gene has CDR1 MRHNA and CDR2 SNTAGT. The CDR3 contains 13 residues. Trimming left V 3 bases short and J 3 bases short, with 7 bases between. Here the CDR3 DNA reads TGTGCCAGCAGTGAAGCAGCGACAGATACGCAGTATTTT. Translated: CASSEAATDTQYF.

This chain joins TRBV7-3 and TRBJ1-1, with TRBD1 matching over 9 bases. The CDR3 length is 13 residues. V shed 5 bases, J shed 5 bases, and the junction held 3 bases outside the gene matches. CDR1 is SGHTA, CDR2 FQGTGA, per germline. The DNA of the CDR3 is TGTGCCAGCAGCGGGGACAGGGTTACTGAAGCTTTCTTT. This sequence encodes CASSGDRVTEAFF.

This clonotype has only a few counts. The chain has TRBV11-3 and TRBJ2-2; 8 bases are shared with TRBD2. Germline V gene data show CDR1 as SGHNT and CDR2 as YENEEA. Losses at the gene ends were 2 bases for V and 6 bases for J; bases not matched to a gene: 8. This CDR3 is built from 16 residues. The CDR3 DNA reads TGTGCCAGCAGCTTAAATCGGGGGGGCCCCGCCGGGGAGCTGTTTTTT. Translating it yields CASSLNRGGPAGELFF.

This clonotype was observed a handful of times. The V and J genes are TRBV12-3 or TRBV12-4 and TRBJ2-7; D is unresolved. The CDR3 totals 13 residues. V lost 6 bases, J lost 3 bases, and 12 bases lay in between. CDR3 residues: CASSYTPNYEQYF. The CDR3 nucleotides are TGTGCCAGCAGCTATACACCTAACTACGAGCAGTACTTC.

The chain has TRBV29-1 and TRBJ2-2, with no clear D. V lost 7 bases, J lost 3 bases, and 9 bases lay in between. Germline values: CDR1 SQVTM, CDR2 ANQGSEA. This CDR3 contains 12 residues. The CDR3, as DNA: TGCAGCGCCCGACCCGACACCGGGGAGCTGTTTTTT. This codes for CSARPDTGELFF.

This clonotype has just a few counts. This chain joins TRBV4-1 and TRBJ1-2, with a weak D call TRBD1 (5 bases). Trimming pared 4 bases from V and 13 bases from J, leaving 13 bases between. The CDR3 covers 11 residues. Germline CDR1 MGHRA, CDR2 YSYEKL. Here the CDR3 reads CASSRRTSITF. The CDR3 bases are TGCGCCAGCAGCCGACGGACATCGATCACCTTC.

This rearrangement joins TRBV5-1 to TRBJ1-1; D possibly corresponds to TRBD1 (5 bases). The CDR3 is 15 amino acids. Germline CDR1 and CDR2: SGHRS and YFSETQ. V was shortened by 7 bases and J by 5 bases, with 21 bases between the two germline ends. CDR3 DNA: TGCGCCAGCGCCTTGGTAGGGACCGATGGAACTGAAGCTTTCTTT. Translated: CASALVGTDGTEAFF. The variable domain in full, with the rest retrieved from reference TRBV5-1 and TRBJ1-1, is KAGVTQTPRYLIKTRGQQVTLSCSPISGHRSVSWYQQTPGQGLQFLFEYFSETQRNKGNFPGRFSGRQFSNSRSEMNVSTLELGDSALYLCASALVGTDGTEAFFGQGTRLTVV.

At least ten counts were recorded for this clonotype. CDR3 in DNA: TGTGCCAGCAGTCGGTACCGGGACAGGGGATCAGATACGCAGTATTTT. Translated, it gives CASSRYRDRGSDTQYF. The chain recombines TRBV27 with TRBJ2-3; 10 bases map to TRBD1. CDR3 size: 16 residues. Germline assignment: CDR1 MNHEY and CDR2 SMNVEV (reference sequence). J was trimmed by 4 bases and V by 5 bases; bases with no gene match: 9.

This clonotype appeared a few times. The gene calls are TRBV29-1 and TRBJ2-5; TRBD2 matches at 8 bases. CDR3 length equals 13 residues. Germline V gene data show CDR1 as SQVTM and CDR2 as ANQGSEA. Trimming removed 2 bases from V and 4 bases from J; junction bases left unmatched: 3. The CDR3: CSVEKSGGETQYF. The CDR3 DNA reads TGCAGCGTTGAAAAAAGCGGGGGAGAGACCCAGTACTTC.

This clonotype has only a few counts. The CDR3 region has the DNA TGTGCCAGCAGTTCGCTCCGAACCATCACAGGTGGGGGCCTTACCGGGGAGCTGTTTTTT. Translation: CASSSLRTITGGGLTGELFF. J is TRBJ2-2 and V is TRBV28; a possible D gene is TRBD1 (6 bases). V lost 4 bases and J 5 bases, leaving 29 bases between the germline ends. Germline values: CDR1 MDHEN, CDR2 SYDVKM. The length of the CDR3 is 20 residues.

Concerning this clonotype: The CDR3 carries no conserved terminal phenylalanine or tryptophan, so it likely arises from a read error. The chain recombines TRBV7-8 with TRBJ2-1; 9 bases fit TRBD1. The germline CDR1 and CDR2 sequences are SGHVS and FQNEAQ. J was trimmed by 6 bases and V by 2 bases; bases with no gene match: 8. The CDR3 contains 16 residues. This CDR3 is CASSLTGQGVGNEQFL. CDR3 bases: TGTGCCAGCAGCTTAACGGGACAGGGTGTGGGCAATGAGCAGTTCTTA.

This clonotype was seen ten or more times. The chain is built from TRBV27 and TRBJ2-7, with D maybe TRBD1 (5 bases). The CDR3 is made up of 16 amino acids. V dropped 0 bases and J dropped 3 bases, with 15 bases sitting between them. Germline values: CDR1 MNHEY, CDR2 SMNVEV (reference sequence). The CDR3 spells CASSLSGPIRHYEQYF. In DNA form, the CDR3 reads TGTGCCAGCAGTTTATCGGGGCCGATCCGTCACTACGAGCAGTACTTC.

This clonotype was seen more than once but under ten times. The CDR3 loop reads CASGLVLLAGGAKTNTGELFF. CDR3 nucleotide sequence: TGTGCTAGTGGTTTGGTCCTGCTAGCGGGGGGCGCGAAAACGAACACCGGGGAGCTGTTTTTT. This chain uses TRBV12-5 with TRBJ2-2, with TRBD2 matching 11 bases. The ends lost 0 bases at V and 0 bases at J; junction bases unmatched: 12. Germline V lookup: CDR1 LGHNT, CDR2 FRNRAP. This CDR3 has 21 amino acids.

This clonotype came up many times. The chain links TRBV7-2 to TRBJ2-1; D is unclear. The CDR3 sequence is 13 residues long. V was clipped by 2 bases and J by 7 bases, with 9 bases between them. CDR1 and CDR2 from the germline V gene are SGHTA and FQGNSA. Here the CDR3 reads CASSLRSVNEQFF. DNA for the CDR3: TGTGCCAGCAGCTTACGTTCCGTTAATGAGCAGTTCTTC.

This clonotype was observed many times. V gene TRBV6-5 combines with J gene TRBJ2-5, with D tentatively TRBD1 (5 bases). CDR1 and CDR2 (germline): MNHEY, SVGAGI. The CDR3 covers 15 residues. V was cut by 2 bases and J by 0 bases, with 10 bases left in between. Written as DNA, the CDR3 is TGTGCCAGCAGTTACGGGGCAGGCTACCAAGAGACCCAGTACTTC. It translates to CASSYGAGYQETQYF.

The J gene is TRBJ2-1, the V gene TRBV12-3 or TRBV12-4; the D gene is possibly TRBD1 (5 bases). This CDR3 contains 15 residues. V shed 3 bases and J shed 4 bases, with 13 bases lying between them. CDR3 sequence: CASSFWQGNYNEQFF. For the CDR3, the DNA is TGTGCCAGCAGTTTTTGGCAGGGTAATTACAATGAGCAGTTCTTC.

There are many counts of this clonotype. In nucleotides, the CDR3 is TGTGCCAGCAGCTTAGAGGCGAGACCGCGGGCTTTCTTT. This codes for CASSLEARPRAFF. The chain links TRBV7-8 to TRBJ1-1; D unresolved. Germline CDR1 reads SGHVS; CDR2 reads FQNEAQ. V gave up 1 base and J gave up 11 bases, with 14 bases separating them. The CDR3 contains 13 residues.

The V and J genes are TRBV12-3 or TRBV12-4 and TRBJ2-5; D is unclear. V was shortened by 0 bases and J by 4 bases, with 3 bases between the two germline ends. The CDR3 contains 12 residues. CDR3 coding DNA: TGTGCCAGCAGTTTAGCGCCAGAGACCCAGTACTTC. Translating it yields CASSLAPETQYF.